The rows below give T cell receptor beta chains drawn from one sample of a study of cytomegalovirus exposure and HLA in healthy donors. TCRdb's copy holds only in-frame clones and misses some; the assay was immunoSEQ multiplex PCR. The sample contains 150,000 to 200,000 clones, 82% of which appear only once. The sample taken for sequencing was PBMCs. These receptors all come from a woman under 30 in good health and CMV-seronegative. CDR3s include the opening cysteine and the closing phenylalanine or tryptophan. Fields, in order: V gene, J gene, clone size, D gene, CDR3 DNA, CDR3 protein. A D gene is named only where the DNA matches it firmly. The size entry is marked missing in some rows and otherwise reads once, few, many or a size class.

v_gene: TRBV7-9
j_gene: TRBJ1-4
abundance: NA
d_gene: NA
CDR3nt: TGTGCCAGCAGCTTAGCATCAGTTAAGAATGAAAAACTGTTTTTT
CDR3aa: CASSLASVKNEKLFF

v_gene: TRBV7-9
j_gene: TRBJ2-7
abundance: few
d_gene: NA
CDR3nt: TGTGCCAGCAGCTTACGACCGGTCCCTACGGGTGAGCAGTACTTC
CDR3aa: CASSLRPVPTGEQYF

v_gene: TRBV9
j_gene: TRBJ2-2
abundance: NA
d_gene: TRBD2
CDR3nt: TGTGCCAGCAGCGTAGAGACTAGCGGGAGGACCGGGGAGCTGTTTTTT
CDR3aa: CASSVETSGRTGELFF

v_gene: TRBV10-2
j_gene: TRBJ2-3
abundance: NA
d_gene: TRBD2
CDR3nt: TGCGCCGACGCGGCTAGCGGTTTCACAGATACGCAGTATTTT
CDR3aa: CADAASGFTDTQYF

v_gene: TRBV7-2
j_gene: TRBJ2-5
abundance: NA
d_gene: TRBD2
CDR3nt: TGTGCCAGCAGGATAGGACTAGCGGGACGGGCCCAGTACTTC
CDR3aa: CASRIGLAGRAQYF

v_gene: TRBV18
j_gene: TRBJ1-2
abundance: NA
d_gene: NA
CDR3nt: TGTGCCAGCTCACCACCACCTCCGCGGACTAACTATGGCTACACCTTC
CDR3aa: CASSPPPPRTNYGYTF

v_gene: TRBV4-3
j_gene: TRBJ2-7
abundance: NA
d_gene: NA
CDR3nt: TGCGCCAGCAGCCAAGATAAGGGGTCCGTTAGGAAGCAGTACTTC
CDR3aa: CASSQDKGSVRKQYF

v_gene: TRBV6-1
j_gene: TRBJ2-1
abundance: NA
d_gene: TRBD1
CDR3nt: TGTGCCAGCCCTGTACAGGGGGTAAGGAATAAGCAGTTCTTC
CDR3aa: CASPVQGVRNKQFF

v_gene: TRBV6-1
j_gene: TRBJ2-7
abundance: NA
d_gene: TRBD2
CDR3nt: TGTGCCAGCAGGGGACTAGCGAACGAGCAGTACTTC
CDR3aa: CASRGLANEQYF

v_gene: TRBV13
j_gene: TRBJ1-5
abundance: NA
d_gene: NA
CDR3nt: TGTGCCAGCAGCTTGGGGAGTTCTAGCGATCAGCCCCAGCATTTT
CDR3aa: CASSLGSSSDQPQHF

v_gene: TRBV5-6
j_gene: TRBJ2-1
abundance: NA
d_gene: TRBD2
CDR3nt: TGTGCCAGCAGCTTGGGGACTAGCGGGAGCAGGGATGAGCAGTTCTTC
CDR3aa: CASSLGTSGSRDEQFF

v_gene: TRBV28
j_gene: TRBJ2-7
abundance: NA
d_gene: NA
CDR3nt: TGTGCCAGCAGTCCAGAAGTCCCCTACGAGCAGTACTTC
CDR3aa: CASSPEVPYEQYF

v_gene: TRBV5-1
j_gene: TRBJ1-1
abundance: NA
d_gene: TRBD1
CDR3nt: TGCGCCAGCAGTCTGGGACAGGGGGCCGAGGCTTTCTTT
CDR3aa: CASSLGQGAEAFF

v_gene: TRBV4-1
j_gene: TRBJ2-1
abundance: NA
d_gene: TRBD2
CDR3nt: TGCGCCAGCAGCCCCCGGCTAGCGGGATGGAATGAGCAGTTCTTC
CDR3aa: CASSPRLAGWNEQFF

v_gene: TRBV6-6
j_gene: TRBJ2-1
abundance: few
d_gene: NA
CDR3nt: TGTGCCAGCAGTCTTAGCGGAAACTCCTACAATGAGCAGTTCTTC
CDR3aa: CASSLSGNSYNEQFF

v_gene: TRBV28
j_gene: TRBJ2-3
abundance: NA
d_gene: NA
CDR3nt: TGTGCCAGCAGTTCTCGGGACTCCCTACGCACAGATACGCAGTATTTT
CDR3aa: CASSSRDSLRTDTQYF

v_gene: TRBV5-4
j_gene: TRBJ1-2
abundance: once
d_gene: NA
CDR3nt: TGTGCCAGCAGCTTACGACCGAAAGAATTACTATTTAACTATGGCTACACCTTC
CDR3aa: CASSLRPKELLFNYGYTF

v_gene: TRBV7-9
j_gene: TRBJ2-1
abundance: NA
d_gene: TRBD2
CDR3nt: TGTGCCAGCAGCTTAGGTACTAGCGGGATGGAGCAGTTCTTC
CDR3aa: CASSLGTSGMEQFF

v_gene: TRBV7-9
j_gene: TRBJ2-7
abundance: NA
d_gene: TRBD2
CDR3nt: TGTTCCAGCAGCTTGACTAGCGGGAGGGGAGGGAGCTCCTACGAGCAGTACTTC
CDR3aa: CSSSLTSGRGGSSYEQYF

v_gene: TRBV5-1
j_gene: TRBJ1-5
abundance: NA
d_gene: TRBD1
CDR3nt: TGCGCCAGCAGCTTAGGGGGCGGGGATAGCAATCAGCCCCAGCATTTT
CDR3aa: CASSLGGGDSNQPQHF

v_gene: TRBV4-2
j_gene: TRBJ1-1
abundance: NA
d_gene: TRBD1
CDR3nt: TGTGCCAGCAGCCAAGATTTATTGGGGACAGGGGAAGCTTTCTTT
CDR3aa: CASSQDLLGTGEAFF

v_gene: TRBV28
j_gene: TRBJ1-2
abundance: NA
d_gene: TRBD1
CDR3nt: TGTGCCAGCAGTTTATTACAGGGGGTAGATGGCTACACCTTC
CDR3aa: CASSLLQGVDGYTF

v_gene: TRBV15
j_gene: TRBJ2-2
abundance: NA
d_gene: NA
CDR3nt: TGTGCCACCAGCAGAGAGGTGGGCGGGCGCGGGGAGCTGTTTTTT
CDR3aa: CATSREVGGRGELFF

v_gene: TRBV7-6
j_gene: TRBJ2-1
abundance: NA
d_gene: NA
CDR3nt: TGTGCCAGCAGCTTGCAGGGAGGTGATGAGCAGTTCTTC
CDR3aa: CASSLQGGDEQFF

v_gene: TRBV19
j_gene: TRBJ1-2
abundance: NA
d_gene: NA
CDR3nt: TGTGCCAGTAGTATAGCACAGAACTATGGCTACACCTTC
CDR3aa: CASSIAQNYGYTF

v_gene: TRBV7-4
j_gene: TRBJ1-2
abundance: NA
d_gene: NA
CDR3nt: TGTGCCAGCAGCTGTTACCCACGCGCAGGGCAGAATTATGGCTACACCTTC
CDR3aa: CASSCYPRAGQNYGYTF

v_gene: TRBV27
j_gene: TRBJ2-2
abundance: few
d_gene: TRBD2
CDR3nt: TGTGCCAGCAGTACGGGACTAGCAGGAGTGGGGGAGCTGTTTTTT
CDR3aa: CASSTGLAGVGELFF

v_gene: TRBV18
j_gene: TRBJ2-3
abundance: once
d_gene: TRBD1
CDR3nt: TGTGCCAGCTCACCTTCCATTGGGACAGGGAATACAGATACGCAGTATTTT
CDR3aa: CASSPSIGTGNTDTQYF

v_gene: TRBV9
j_gene: TRBJ2-7
abundance: NA
d_gene: TRBD1
CDR3nt: TGTGCCAGCAGCGTAGGGGACAGCTACGAGCAGTACTTC
CDR3aa: CASSVGDSYEQYF

v_gene: TRBV19
j_gene: TRBJ2-3
abundance: NA
d_gene: TRBD2
CDR3nt: TGTGCCAGTAGTGGTGAGCGGGAGATCGGCACAGATACGCAGTATTTT
CDR3aa: CASSGEREIGTDTQYF

v_gene: TRBV18
j_gene: TRBJ1-2
abundance: NA
d_gene: TRBD1
CDR3nt: TGTGCCAGCTCACCACGACAGGGAGACCCCTATGGCTACACCTTC
CDR3aa: CASSPRQGDPYGYTF

v_gene: TRBV28
j_gene: TRBJ2-1
abundance: NA
d_gene: NA
CDR3nt: TGTGCCAGCAGTCCCCGGGTGGCCTACAATGAGCAGTTCTTC
CDR3aa: CASSPRVAYNEQFF

v_gene: TRBV28
j_gene: TRBJ2-7
abundance: NA
d_gene: NA
CDR3nt: TGTGCCAGCAGTCCCGGGCAGGGCGCTGAGCCGTACTTC
CDR3aa: CASSPGQGAEPYF

v_gene: TRBV11-3
j_gene: TRBJ2-1
abundance: NA
d_gene: TRBD2
CDR3nt: TGTGCCAGCAGCCTTAGCGGGAGCCCCCGTACCCGTGAGCAGTTCTTC
CDR3aa: CASSLSGSPRTREQFF

v_gene: TRBV18
j_gene: TRBJ1-2
abundance: NA
d_gene: TRBD1
CDR3nt: TGTGCCAGCTCAGCGGGGACAGGACTTGATGGTGGCTACACCTTC
CDR3aa: CASSAGTGLDGGYTF

v_gene: TRBV5-1
j_gene: TRBJ2-1
abundance: once
d_gene: TRBD1
CDR3nt: TGCGCCAGCAGCTTGACAGGGGTAGGGGAGCAGTTCTTC
CDR3aa: CASSLTGVGEQFF

v_gene: TRBV27
j_gene: TRBJ2-7
abundance: NA
d_gene: NA
CDR3nt: TGTGCCAGCCGTTCGCGGGGCTACGAGCAGTACTTC
CDR3aa: CASRSRGYEQYF

v_gene: TRBV5-1
j_gene: TRBJ2-1
abundance: NA
d_gene: TRBD2
CDR3nt: TGCGCCAGCAGCTCGACGGGACTAGCGGAGCCCAATGAGCAGTTCTTC
CDR3aa: CASSSTGLAEPNEQFF

v_gene: TRBV7-2
j_gene: TRBJ2-1
abundance: NA
d_gene: NA
CDR3nt: TGTGCCAGCAGCCTCTTCAATGAGCAGTTCTTC
CDR3aa: CASSLFNEQFF

v_gene: TRBV7-8
j_gene: TRBJ1-5
abundance: NA
d_gene: NA
CDR3nt: TGTGCCAGCAGCTTAGTATCCACCAGGAATAGCAATCAGCCCCAGCATTTT
CDR3aa: CASSLVSTRNSNQPQHF

v_gene: TRBV7-2
j_gene: TRBJ2-7
abundance: NA
d_gene: NA
CDR3nt: TGTGCCAGCAGCGGGCGGACACTGTCGGGCGAGCAGTACTTC
CDR3aa: CASSGRTLSGEQYF

v_gene: TRBV9
j_gene: TRBJ2-2
abundance: few
d_gene: TRBD2
CDR3nt: TGTGCCAGCAGCGTAGCTAGCGGGCGGACCGGGGAGCTGTTTTTT
CDR3aa: CASSVASGRTGELFF

v_gene: TRBV27
j_gene: TRBJ1-5
abundance: NA
d_gene: TRBD1
CDR3nt: TGTGCCAGCGGGGACAGGGGACAGCCCCAGCATTTT
CDR3aa: CASGDRGQPQHF

v_gene: TRBV15
j_gene: TRBJ1-2
abundance: NA
d_gene: TRBD1
CDR3nt: TGTGCCACAGGACAGGGGAACTATGGCTACACCTTC
CDR3aa: CATGQGNYGYTF

v_gene: TRBV6-1
j_gene: TRBJ2-7
abundance: NA
d_gene: TRBD2
CDR3nt: TGTGCCAGCAGTGCGGGGACTAGCGGCTACGAGCAGTACTTC
CDR3aa: CASSAGTSGYEQYF

v_gene: TRBV28
j_gene: TRBJ2-7
abundance: NA
d_gene: TRBD2
CDR3nt: TGTGCCAGCAGTCTCTTGATTCGGGACGGGGGGAATGGCGAGCAGTACTTC
CDR3aa: CASSLLIRDGGNGEQYF

v_gene: TRBV13
j_gene: TRBJ2-7
abundance: once
d_gene: NA
CDR3nt: TGTGCCAGCAGCTTAGGCCAGGGTAACCTCCGCTACGAGCAGTACTTC
CDR3aa: CASSLGQGNLRYEQYF

v_gene: TRBV15
j_gene: TRBJ1-1
abundance: once
d_gene: NA
CDR3nt: TGTGCCACCAGCAGAAAGACATTTCCGAACACTGAAGCTTTCTTT
CDR3aa: CATSRKTFPNTEAFF

v_gene: TRBV11-3
j_gene: TRBJ1-3
abundance: NA
d_gene: NA
CDR3nt: TGTGCCAGCAGACCCGGGGGGGGGCACGGAAACACCATATATTTT
CDR3aa: CASRPGGGHGNTIYF

v_gene: TRBV10-3
j_gene: TRBJ1-1
abundance: NA
d_gene: NA
CDR3nt: TGTGCCCTCGGACGTCACGCACAGGACACTGAAGCTTTCTTT
CDR3aa: CALGRHAQDTEAFF

v_gene: TRBV29-1
j_gene: TRBJ1-3
abundance: NA
d_gene: TRBD1
CDR3nt: TGCAGCGTTTGTCAGGGACAGTCAAGCTCTGGAAACACCATATATTTT
CDR3aa: CSVCQGQSSSGNTIYF

v_gene: TRBV7-2
j_gene: TRBJ2-1
abundance: NA
d_gene: TRBD2
CDR3nt: TGTGCCAGCAGCTTAGTCCCAGCGGGAGGCTACAATGAGCAGTTCTTC
CDR3aa: CASSLVPAGGYNEQFF